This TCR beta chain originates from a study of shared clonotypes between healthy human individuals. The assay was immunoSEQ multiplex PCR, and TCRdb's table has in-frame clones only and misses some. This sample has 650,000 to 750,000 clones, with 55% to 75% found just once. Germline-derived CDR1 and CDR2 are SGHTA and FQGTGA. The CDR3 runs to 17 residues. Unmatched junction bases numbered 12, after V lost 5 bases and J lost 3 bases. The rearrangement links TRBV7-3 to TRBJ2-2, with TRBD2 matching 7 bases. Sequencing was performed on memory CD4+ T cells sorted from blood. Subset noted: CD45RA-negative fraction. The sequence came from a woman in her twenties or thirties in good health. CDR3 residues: CASSKLAQWADTGELFF. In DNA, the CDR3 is TGTGCCAGCAGCAAACTAGCGCAGTGGGCGGACACCGGGGAGCTGTTTTTT.